This T cell receptor beta chain was captured in a study of graft-versus-host responses after intestinal transplantation. Study at large: Recipients had transplants, and these were multivisceral, liver-intestinal, or isolated intestinal. Each patient got anti-thymocyte globulin induction, then tacrolimus and steroids for around three years.

Details on this clone: Its cognate antigen is unknown.

The protocol was immunoSEQ multiplex PCR, while the TCRdb copy is restricted to in-frame clones and leaves out a portion. The repertoire holds 14,000 or so clones, with 65% to 80% as singletons. Grafts had their tissue processed, releasing intraepithelial and lamina propria lymphocytes. Study findings and constraints: Association was observed between peak circulating GvH clone levels and early post-transplant HvG declines.

The CDR3 runs to 15 residues. Germline V gene data show CDR1 as SGHDT and CDR2 as YYEEEE. V lost 1 base and J 0 bases, leaving 8 bases between the germline ends. The starting material was ileum tissue, obtained approximately 27 days after intestinal transplant. The rearrangement links TRBV5-6 to TRBJ1-5; D gene uncertain. This clonotype was sampled from a human patient who received an intestinal transplant, so some T cells may come from the graft donor. Here the CDR3 DNA reads TGTGCCAGCAGCTTGATGGAGAATAGCAATCAGCCCCAGCATTTT. This sequence encodes CASSLMENSNQPQHF.